Described below is a single T cell receptor beta chain sequence and its context. No antigen is known for it. Assay used: immunoSEQ multiplex PCR; TCRdb lists only in-frame clones, some missing. The sample has about 9,100 clones. CDR1 is LNHDA and CDR2 is SQIVND in the germline V gene (reference sequence). The CDR3 has 16 amino acids. No DNA sequence is on record. The data are from a study of synovial regulatory T cells in juvenile arthritis. Study-level background: Treatments: a few naive, several methotrexate, one methotrexate plus infliximab, one unknown. Study-level findings and limits: iaTreg TCR repertoires were largely private across patients and partially overlapped synovial Teff and blood CPL. iaTreg cells shared more CDR3 sequences with synovial Tregs than other blood Tregs did. Blood Treg cells that were inflammation-associated showed lower TCR diversity than other blood Treg cells.

The sequenced material came from Treg cells from blood. The subset: remaining (HLA-DR-negative) circulating blood Treg cells. This rearrangement joins TRBV19 to TRBJ2-3. The sequence was collected from a donor under 30 with juvenile idiopathic arthritis. The CDR3 loop reads CASSPSGRASTDTQYF. Together with reference TRBV19 and TRBJ2-3, the CDR3 gives the full variable domain: DGGITQSPKYLFRKEGQNVTLSCEQNLNHDAMYWYRQDPGQGLRLIYYSQIVNDFQKGDIAEGYSVSREKKESFPLTVTSAQKNPTAFYLCASSPSGRASTDTQYFGPGTRLTVL.